The rows below give T cell receptor beta chains drawn from one sample of a study of T cells in narcolepsy. Method: immunoSEQ multiplex PCR; TCRdb's copy keeps in-frame clones and lacks some. This sample carries about 29,000 clones, more than 70% of them seen once, and the ten largest clones take about 0.9%. The sequencing sample was made of memory (CD45RA-) CD4+ T cells from blood. Every receptor here comes from a human donor in good health. Each CDR3 is given with its conserved first and last residue. A D gene is named only where the DNA matches it firmly. A clone size is listed for some rows: how often the clone was seen (once, few, many), or a class if it is expanded.

CDR3 DNA | CDR3 protein | clone size | D gene | J gene | V gene
TGTGCTAGTGGTAACGGGGTCTCCTACGAGCAGTACTTC | CASGNGVSYEQYF | . | . | TRBJ2-7 | TRBV12-5
TGTGCCAGCAGTCGGATAGCGGGGGGGAACACCGGGGAGCTGTTTTTT | CASSRIAGGNTGELFF | . | TRBD2 | TRBJ2-2 | TRBV6-6
TGTGCCAGCAGTTCCGGAACCCATTCCTACGAGCAGTACTTC | CASSSGTHSYEQYF | . | . | TRBJ2-7 | TRBV27
TGTGCCAGCAGTGAAGCTCGACGAGCGGGAGGGTCTCAGTACTTC | CASSEARRAGGSQYF | . | TRBD2 | TRBJ2-7 | TRBV2
TGTGCCAGCAGTGTGGCCGGGACAGGAAACTACGAGCAGTACTTC | CASSVAGTGNYEQYF | . | TRBD1 | TRBJ2-7 | TRBV11-3
TGTGCCAGCAGCCAAGGACTAGCGGGAGAGACCCAGTACTTC | CASSQGLAGETQYF | . | TRBD2 | TRBJ2-5 | TRBV14
TGTGCCAGCAGCTTAAGTGAGGGCGCCAACAATGAGCAGTTCTTC | CASSLSEGANNEQFF | . | . | TRBJ2-1 | TRBV7-8
TGTGCCAGCAGCTTGGGTTCGACCAAATCTGGAAACACCATATATTTT | CASSLGSTKSGNTIYF | few | . | TRBJ1-3 | TRBV7-2
TGTGCCAGCAGTACGCGGGTTCGCTCCTACAATGAGCAGTTCTTC | CASSTRVRSYNEQFF | . | . | TRBJ2-1 | TRBV6-1
TGTGCCAGAAGCTTGGCACTGATCGGTTTAGGGAGCGGTGAAAAACTGTTTTTT | CARSLALIGLGSGEKLFF | . | . | TRBJ1-4 | TRBV5-3
TGTGCCAGTAGTATAGGGCTTTCGGGCACTGAAGCTTTCTTT | CASSIGLSGTEAFF | . | . | TRBJ1-1 | TRBV19
TGTGCCAGCAGCTTAGCGATTCCAGCTAGCACAGATACGCAGTATTTT | CASSLAIPASTDTQYF | . | . | TRBJ2-3 | TRBV7-8
TGTGCCTGGAGAAGGGAATTAGTCTACGAGCAGTACTTC | CAWRRELVYEQYF | once | . | TRBJ2-7 | TRBV30